The rows below give T cell receptor beta chains drawn from one sample of a study of vaccination effects on CD4 cells after COVID-19. Produced via immunoSEQ multiplex PCR; TCRdb's table is partial and in-frame only. The table has approximately 74,000 clones, nearly 75% seen once. No cognate antigen is known for these TCRs. The sample consisted of CD4+ T cells from PBMCs cultured without peptide, taken after COVID-19 vaccination. These receptors all stem from a human donor who received a COVID-19 vaccine. Each CDR3 is given with its conserved first and last residue. The D gene is left open where the match is weak. Not all rows give a size; the values are once, few, many and, for expanded clones, a class.

CDR3: CASSTPGQLNTEAFF
J: TRBJ1-1
size: .
V: TRBV28
D: TRBD1

CDR3: CASSEMTARDGYTF
J: TRBJ1-2
size: .
V: TRBV2
D: .

CDR3: CASAGGAGGQETQYF
J: TRBJ2-5
size: few
V: TRBV30
D: TRBD2

CDR3: CASSLEHSTEAFF
J: TRBJ1-1
size: .
V: TRBV7-9
D: .

CDR3: CASTWTGNEKLFF
J: TRBJ1-4
size: .
V: TRBV6-5
D: TRBD1

CDR3: CASSQDEQGLHHNEQFF
J: TRBJ2-1
size: .
V: TRBV4-1
D: .

CDR3: CASSDGTGIFNAEAFF
J: TRBJ1-1
size: few
V: TRBV2
D: TRBD1

CDR3: CASSFSVNQPQHF
J: TRBJ1-5
size: .
V: TRBV28
D: .

CDR3: CASSQGQLNSPLHF
J: TRBJ1-6
size: few
V: TRBV3-1/TRBV3-2
D: .

CDR3: CASRLIQTTGELFF
J: TRBJ2-2
size: .
V: TRBV7-8
D: .

CDR3: CASSIGTSGASTDTQYF
J: TRBJ2-3
size: .
V: TRBV19
D: TRBD2

CDR3: CASSETSGGHGGELFF
J: TRBJ2-2
size: few
V: TRBV6-4
D: TRBD2

CDR3: CASSPPGQGTGELFF
J: TRBJ2-2
size: .
V: TRBV3-1/TRBV3-2
D: TRBD1

CDR3: CASSYSGQGASGTDTQYF
J: TRBJ2-3
size: .
V: TRBV4-3
D: TRBD1

CDR3: CASSADSFYQPQHF
J: TRBJ1-5
size: .
V: TRBV3-1/TRBV3-2
D: .

CDR3: CSVLSRQGLDYGYTF
J: TRBJ1-2
size: once
V: TRBV29-1
D: .